This T cell receptor beta chain was captured by sequencing in a study of tissue T cells after allogeneic stem cell transplantation. Findings and caveats of the study: Only a limited share of tissue TCRs appeared in blood or spleen. Few T cell clones were shared across patients, but motif clusters showed tissue-specific shared signatures. Limitations included a small, clinically heterogeneous cohort and limited sampling depth.

The germline V gene has CDR1 SGHSA and CDR2 FRNQAP. The CDR3 is 15 amino acids. V shed 0 bases and J shed 0 bases, with 7 bases lying between them. CDR3 sequences, V/J genes, frequencies and template counts came from survey-depth TCRbeta sequencing. This table comes from immunoSEQ multiplex PCR, and its TCRdb copy is limited to in-frame clones, with some not included. The sample lists tens of thousands of clones; 73% were seen once. Turning to this clone: The antigen remains unidentified. Gene names refer to mouse genes. The read ends 1 residue shy of where the CDR3 ends; the end is completed using the germline J gene.

This TCR came from a pool of C57BL/6 mice in good health. V and J are TRBV16 and TRBJ2-4, with D possibly being TRBD2 (6 bases). Sequenced input: sorted cells pooled from one or two spleens. The CDR3 loop is CASSLDGGSQNTLYF. The covered CDR3 bases are TGTGCAAGCAGCTTAGATGGGGGTAGTCAAAACACCTTGTAC.